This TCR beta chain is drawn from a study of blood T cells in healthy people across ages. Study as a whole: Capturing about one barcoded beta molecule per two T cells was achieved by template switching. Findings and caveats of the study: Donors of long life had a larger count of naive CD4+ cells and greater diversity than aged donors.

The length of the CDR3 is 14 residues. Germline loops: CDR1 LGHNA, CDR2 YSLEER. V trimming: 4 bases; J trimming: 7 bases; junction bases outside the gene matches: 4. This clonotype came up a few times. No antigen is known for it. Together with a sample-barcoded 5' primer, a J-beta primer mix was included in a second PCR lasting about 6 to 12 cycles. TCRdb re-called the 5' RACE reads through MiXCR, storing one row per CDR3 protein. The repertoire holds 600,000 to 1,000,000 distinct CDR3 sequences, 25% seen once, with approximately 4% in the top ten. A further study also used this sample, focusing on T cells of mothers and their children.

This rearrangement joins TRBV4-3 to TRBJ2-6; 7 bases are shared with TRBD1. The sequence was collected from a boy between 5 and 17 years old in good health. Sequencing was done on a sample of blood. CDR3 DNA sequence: TGCGCCAGCAGCCCTGGACAGGCAGCCAACGTCCTGACTTTC. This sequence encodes CASSPGQAANVLTF.